This record concerns one TCR beta chain sequence. Its target is unknown. The data derive from a study of Graves' ophthalmopathy and Graves' hyperthyroidism. Study-level information: The term stable hyperthyroidism indicated an absence of ophthalmopathy within 18 months of follow-up. Study results and limitations: The authors also found most expanded thyroid clonotypes above 0.001 frequency in blood. A 13-signature model separated ophthalmopathy from stable hyperthyroidism, 85% to 90% sensitivity, around 81% specificity.

The hyperthyroidism patients, aged 18 to 65, had been newly diagnosed, with under 2 months' duration. The CDR3 is 14 residues long. The germline gives CDR1 SGDLS, CDR2 YYNGEE. RNA served as the template for amplifying TCR beta CDR3 regions. The library came from an HTBI-primed first-round RT-PCR and a second-round multiplex PCR. One entry per CDR3 protein, called by TCRdb with MiXCR from the multiplex PCR reads. The table records about 600,000 distinct CDR3 sequences, approximately 37% of them present only once. This sequence originates from an adult man with Graves' hyperthyroidism. Material for sequencing was peripheral blood or thyroid tissue (not recorded which). V usage is TRBV9 and J usage is TRBJ2-7; TRBD1 agrees at 10 bases. The DNA end favors TRBJ2-1, so the J call may be wrong. The DNA for the CDR3 is TGTGCCAGCAGCGTAGGGGGACAGGGGAATGAGCAGTTCTTC. Protein product: CASSVGGQGNEQFF.